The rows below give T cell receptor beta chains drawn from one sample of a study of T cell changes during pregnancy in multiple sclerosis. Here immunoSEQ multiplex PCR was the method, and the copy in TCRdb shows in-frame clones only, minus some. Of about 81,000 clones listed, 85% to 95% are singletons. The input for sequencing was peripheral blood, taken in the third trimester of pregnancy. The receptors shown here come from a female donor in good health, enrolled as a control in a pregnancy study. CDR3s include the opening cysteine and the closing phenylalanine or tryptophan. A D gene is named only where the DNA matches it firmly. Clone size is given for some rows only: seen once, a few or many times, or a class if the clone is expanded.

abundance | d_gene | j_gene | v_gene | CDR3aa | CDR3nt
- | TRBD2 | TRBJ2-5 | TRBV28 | CASSDPRGGRTETQYF | TGTGCCAGCTCGGACCCTAGGGGCGGGAGGACGGAGACCCAGTACTTC
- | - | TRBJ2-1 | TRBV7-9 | CASVSYEQFF | TGTGCCAGCGTTAGTTATGAGCAGTTCTTC
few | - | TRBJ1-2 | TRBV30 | CAWSLSTNYGYTF | TGTGCCTGGAGTCTTAGCACTAACTATGGCTACACCTTC
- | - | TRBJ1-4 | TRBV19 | CASSSRTVGEKLFF | TGTGCCAGTAGTTCCCGGACAGTTGGAGAAAAACTGTTTTTT
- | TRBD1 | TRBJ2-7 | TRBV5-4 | CASSVDRGSGEQYF | TGTGCCAGCAGCGTGGACAGGGGTTCGGGCGAGCAGTACTTC
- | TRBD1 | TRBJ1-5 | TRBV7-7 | CASSPKGWTGAAGNQPQHF | TGTGCCAGCAGCCCAAAGGGTTGGACAGGGGCCGCGGGCAATCAGCCCCAGCATTTT
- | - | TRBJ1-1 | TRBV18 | CASSPRQATSEAFF | TGTGCCAGCTCACCTCGGCAGGCGACCTCTGAAGCTTTCTTT
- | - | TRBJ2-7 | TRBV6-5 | CASSSDLKDSYEQYF | TGTGCCAGCAGTTCCGATCTCAAAGACAGCTACGAGCAGTACTTC
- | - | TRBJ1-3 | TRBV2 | CASSRLTGQENTIYF | TGTGCCAGCAGCAGACTGACAGGTCAGGAGAACACCATATATTTT
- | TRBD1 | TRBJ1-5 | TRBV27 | CASSPGDRANQPQHF | TGTGCCAGCAGCCCTGGGGACAGGGCTAATCAGCCCCAGCATTTT
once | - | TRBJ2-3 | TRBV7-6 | CASSPPGQGDTQYF | TGTGCCAGCAGCCCCCCAGGTCAGGGAGATACGCAGTATTTT
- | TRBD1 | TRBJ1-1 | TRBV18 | CASSQLGQGNTEAFF | TGTGCCAGCTCACAACTGGGACAGGGGAACACTGAAGCTTTCTTT
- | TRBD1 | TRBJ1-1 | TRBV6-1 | CASSEAPTGGFEAFF | TGTGCCAGCAGTGAAGCTCCCACAGGGGGCTTTGAAGCTTTCTTT
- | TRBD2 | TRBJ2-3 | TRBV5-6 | CASSLGLAGLGQYF | TGTGCCAGCAGCTTGGGACTAGCGGGATTGGGGCAGTATTTT
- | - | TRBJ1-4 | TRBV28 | CASSSTRDIGEKLFF | TGTGCCAGCAGTTCTACCCGGGACATAGGTGAAAAACTGTTTTTT
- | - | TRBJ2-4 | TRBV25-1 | CASTTTPEGPQYF | TGTGCCAGCACTACCACCCCGGAGGGCCCTCAGTACTTC
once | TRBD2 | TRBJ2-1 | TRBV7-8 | CASSRQLAGGPVGYNEQFF | TGTGCCAGCAGCAGACAGCTAGCGGGAGGGCCAGTTGGCTACAATGAGCAGTTCTTC
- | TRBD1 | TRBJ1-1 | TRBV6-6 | CASRRTRTGGTEAFF | TGTGCCAGCAGACGGACGAGAACAGGGGGCACTGAAGCTTTCTTT
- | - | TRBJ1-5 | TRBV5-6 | CASSFGGGGAQPQHF | TGTGCCAGCAGCTTTGGCGGCGGAGGGGCACAGCCCCAGCATTTT
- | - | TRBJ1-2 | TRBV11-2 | CASSLRGKSYGYTF | TGTGCCAGCAGCTTAAGGGGGAAGAGCTATGGCTACACCTTC
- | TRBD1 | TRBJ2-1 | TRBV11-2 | CASSWTGYNEQFF | TGTGCCAGCAGCTGGACAGGGTACAATGAGCAGTTCTTC
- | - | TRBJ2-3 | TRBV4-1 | CASSQDGGSSTDTQYF | TGCGCCAGCAGCCAAGATGGGGGCAGCAGCACAGATACGCAGTATTTT
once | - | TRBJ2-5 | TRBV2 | CASRTDSKSGETQYF | TGTGCCAGCAGAACGGACAGCAAATCGGGAGAGACCCAGTACTTC
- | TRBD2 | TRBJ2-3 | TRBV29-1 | CSVVLSGGRTDTQYF | TGCAGCGTTGTCTTGTCGGGAGGAAGGACAGATACGCAGTATTTT
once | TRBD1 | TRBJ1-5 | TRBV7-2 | CASSRTGTGNNQPQHF | TGTGCCAGCAGCCGGACAGGGACCGGCAACAATCAGCCCCAGCATTTT
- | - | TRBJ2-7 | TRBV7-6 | CASSLAGAEQYF | TGTGCCAGCAGCTTAGCGGGGGCCGAGCAGTACTTC
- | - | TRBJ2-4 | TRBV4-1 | CASSQDGLAKNIQYF | TGCGCCAGCAGCCAAGACGGACTAGCCAAAAACATTCAGTACTTC
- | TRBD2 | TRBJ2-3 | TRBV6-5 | CASRRGLAGEYTQYF | TGTGCCAGCAGACGCGGACTAGCGGGAGAGTATACGCAGTATTTT
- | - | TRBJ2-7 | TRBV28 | CASSPRRSSSYEQYF | TGTGCCAGCAGTCCCCGAAGGTCTAGCTCCTACGAGCAGTACTTC
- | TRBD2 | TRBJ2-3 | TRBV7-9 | CASEGKRDSTDTQYF | TGTGCCAGCGAGGGAAAGCGGGATAGCACAGATACGCAGTATTTT
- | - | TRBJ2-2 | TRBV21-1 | CASSTHGQGGPGELFF | TGTGCCAGCAGTACACACGGACAGGGTGGACCCGGGGAGCTGTTTTTT
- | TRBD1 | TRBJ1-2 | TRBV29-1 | CSVERGTGSGYTF | TGCAGCGTTGAAAGGGGGACAGGGAGTGGCTACACCTTC
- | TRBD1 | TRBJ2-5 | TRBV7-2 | CASSGQGVRGETQYF | TGTGCCAGCTCGGGACAGGGGGTGAGAGGGGAGACCCAGTACTTC
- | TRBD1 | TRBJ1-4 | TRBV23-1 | CASSPAGPGQPYPATNEKLFF | TGCGCCAGCAGTCCTGCCGGACCGGGACAGCCCTACCCAGCAACTAATGAAAAACTGTTTTTT